This T cell receptor (beta chain) was identified during a study of shared clonotypes between healthy human individuals. Study outcomes and limitations: Limitation of the genetic and exposure-history diversity represented came from the few donors. The study's rarefaction showed incomplete sorted-subset sequencing despite large depth.

The count of this clone is one. Its antigen is currently unknown. Clones were sequenced by immunoSEQ multiplex PCR, and TCRdb holds only the in-frame ones, with some missing. Of 2,100,000 or so clones listed, about 94% are singletons. CDR1 MDHEN and CDR2 SYDVKM come from the germline V gene. Germline trimming cut 3 bases from V and 3 bases from J; bases unmatched to any gene: 3. The CDR3 contains 14 residues. This clonotype was sampled from a man aged 18 to 35 in good health. Sample: naive CD4+ T cells sorted from blood. Subset here: CD45RA+ positively selected. The chain joins TRBV28 to TRBJ2-7; 9 bases fit TRBD2. CDR3 nucleotide sequence: TGTGCCAGCAGTTTCCTAGCGGGAATCTACGAGCAGTACTTC. Encoded protein: CASSFLAGIYEQYF.